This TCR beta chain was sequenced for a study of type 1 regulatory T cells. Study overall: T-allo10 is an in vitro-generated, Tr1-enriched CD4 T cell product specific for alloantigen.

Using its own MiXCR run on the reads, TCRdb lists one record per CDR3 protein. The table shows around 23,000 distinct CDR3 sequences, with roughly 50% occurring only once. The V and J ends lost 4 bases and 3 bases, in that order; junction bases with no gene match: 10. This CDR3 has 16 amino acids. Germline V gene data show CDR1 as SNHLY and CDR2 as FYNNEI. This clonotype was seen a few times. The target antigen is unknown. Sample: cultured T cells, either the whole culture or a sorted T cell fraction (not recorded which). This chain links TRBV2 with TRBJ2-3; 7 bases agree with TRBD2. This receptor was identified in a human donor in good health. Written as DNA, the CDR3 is TGTGCCAGCAGTGTCGGCCTAGCGGTGGGAACAGATACGCAGTATTTT. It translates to CASSVGLAVGTDTQYF.